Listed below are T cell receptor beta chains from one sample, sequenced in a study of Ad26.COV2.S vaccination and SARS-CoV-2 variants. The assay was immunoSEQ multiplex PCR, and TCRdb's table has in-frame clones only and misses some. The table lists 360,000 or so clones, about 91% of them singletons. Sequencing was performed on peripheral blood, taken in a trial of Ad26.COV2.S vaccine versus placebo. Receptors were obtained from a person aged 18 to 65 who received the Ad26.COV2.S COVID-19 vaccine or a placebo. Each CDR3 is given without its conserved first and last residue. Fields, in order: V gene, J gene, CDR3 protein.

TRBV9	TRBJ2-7	ASSVAIRPRDEQY
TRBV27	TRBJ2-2	ASSLGFGRELF
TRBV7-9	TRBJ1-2	ASSLGTGGSYGYT
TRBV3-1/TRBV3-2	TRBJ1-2	ASSRRQGAFGRGYT
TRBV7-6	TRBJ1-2	ASSVGQGLSYGYT
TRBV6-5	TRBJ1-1	ASSYSTENTEAF
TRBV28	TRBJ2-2	ASSLWLAGADRGNTGELF
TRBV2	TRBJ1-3	ASSRGEASSGNTIY
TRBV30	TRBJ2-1	AVGASSYNEQF
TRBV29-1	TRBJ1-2	SVESGFGYT
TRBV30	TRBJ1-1	AWSGIAEAF
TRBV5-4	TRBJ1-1	ASSLGPQRGGGNTEAF
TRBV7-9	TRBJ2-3	ASSLSLAGGGDTQY
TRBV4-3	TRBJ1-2	ASSQVRDRESYGYT
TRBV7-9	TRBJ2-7	ASSLVGTPGEQY
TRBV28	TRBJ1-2	ASSPPGGYGYT
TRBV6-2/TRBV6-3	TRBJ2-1	ASSRYGNEQF
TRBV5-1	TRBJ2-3	ASSLGQGLGTQY
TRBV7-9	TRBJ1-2	ASSLAGTARYT
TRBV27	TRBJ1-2	ASRSITGRPYGYT
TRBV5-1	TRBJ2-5	ASSLQSWETQY
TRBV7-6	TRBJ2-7	ASSLGGGAYEQY
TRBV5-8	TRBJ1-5	ASASRRGNQPQH
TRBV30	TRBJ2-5	AWSVSQRETQY
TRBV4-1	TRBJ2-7	ASSQAGTSLPSYYEQY